This entry features one T cell receptor (beta chain) sequence. Its antigen is currently unknown. The data were taken from a study of cytomegalovirus exposure and HLA in healthy donors. Findings of the study overall: Analysis was carried out at a later point, and it linked a missense DCLRE1C variant to TCR beta V- and J-gene trimming. Earlier analysis found most TCR beta V segments productive about 90% or about 30% of the time. Across HLA loci, a later analysis found differing TCR association rates, with DRB1 most and HLA-C fewest.

Everyone who donated was a healthy bone marrow donor. PCR used 60 Vbeta primers and 13 Jbeta primers. This table comes from immunoSEQ multiplex PCR, and its TCRdb copy is limited to in-frame clones, with some not included. This sample has 150,000 to 200,000 clones, with approximately 82% found just once. With 4 bases clipped from V and 3 bases from J, the junction kept 11 bases outside the gene matches. This CDR3 is 16 amino acids long. Germline lookup yields CDR1 MDHEN and CDR2 SYDVKM. This TCR was recovered from a woman in her thirties or forties in good health and CMV-seropositive. The sequenced sample was PBMCs. The rearrangement links TRBV28 to TRBJ1-2, with TRBD1 matching over 7 bases. The CDR3 DNA sequence: TGTGCCAGCAGTTCAGCCTCCGGGACAGCCTACTATGGCTACACCTTC. This encodes CASSSASGTAYYGYTF.